Below, one TCR beta chain is given with its context. What it recognizes is unknown. Here immunoSEQ multiplex PCR was the method, and the copy in TCRdb shows in-frame clones only, minus some. Of about 95,000 clones listed, roughly 89% are singletons. V was trimmed by 1 base and J by 3 bases, leaving 11 bases between them. The CDR3 totals 15 residues. Germline lookup yields CDR1 SGHRS and CDR2 YFSETQ. This entry comes from a study of T cell responses to AZD1222 COVID-19 vaccine. Study-wide results and caveats: Receipt of two AZD1222 doses was followed by a rise in Spike-specific TCR breadth and depth. Among those given AZD1222, only 6 or 7 were seropositive at baseline.

Source: peripheral blood, taken on day 0 of AZD1222 vaccination. This clonotype was sampled from an adult in good health. The chain combines TRBV5-1 with TRBJ1-5; D is perhaps TRBD1 (5 bases). The CDR3 DNA reads TGCGCCAGCAGCTTGTCCCCGGACACCAATCAGCCCCAGCATTTT. The encoded protein is CASSLSPDTNQPQHF.